Shown below are 14 T cell receptor beta chains from a single sample sequenced in a study of cytomegalovirus exposure and HLA in healthy donors. This PCR relied on a set of 60 Vbeta primers and 13 Jbeta primers. Assay used: immunoSEQ multiplex PCR; TCRdb lists only in-frame clones, some missing. Of around 150,000 clones listed, approximately 79% were seen once; the top ten hold approximately 1.4%. The sequencing input was PBMCs. Receptors were obtained from a man aged 60-69 years in good health and CMV-seronegative.

This chain joins TRBV18 and TRBJ2-5; tentative D call: TRBD1 (5 bases). Trimming removed 4 bases from V and 4 bases from J, with 10 bases in between. CDR3 length: 13 amino acids. Germline V gene data show CDR1 as KGHSH and CDR2 as LQKENI. The CDR3 DNA reads TGTGCCAGCTCACGGGTCCAGGGAGAGACCCAGTACTTC. Translating it yields CASSRVQGETQYF. Full variable domain (outside the CDR3, taken from reference TRBV18 and TRBJ2-5): NAGVMQNPRHLVRRRGQEARLRCSPMKGHSHVYWYRQLPEEGLKFMVYLQKENIIDESGMPKERFSAEFPKEGPSILRIQQVVRGDSAAYFCASSRVQGETQYFGPGTRLLVL.

A few counts support this clone. The same CDR3 arises from other DNA sequences in this sample as well. The chain links TRBV5-1 to TRBJ2-1, with 16 bases matching TRBD2. With 4 bases clipped from V and 1 base from J, the junction kept 5 bases outside the gene matches. This CDR3 has 18 amino acids. In germline, CDR1 is SGHRS, CDR2 YFSETQ. The CDR3 spells CASSPGLAGGRSYNEQFF. The CDR3 nucleotides are TGCGCCAGCAGCCCGGGACTAGCGGGAGGGCGTTCCTACAATGAGCAGTTCTTC.

Turning to this clone: The sample has other DNA sequences that encode this CDR3 too. This chain uses TRBV4-3 with TRBJ2-1; D uncertain. Germline V lookup: CDR1 LGHNA, CDR2 YSLEER. CDR3 length: 15 amino acids. V dropped 1 base and J dropped 0 bases, with 7 bases sitting between them. CDR3 loop: CASSQGLSSYNEQFF. DNA for the CDR3: TGCGCCAGCAGCCAAGGTCTAAGCTCCTACAATGAGCAGTTCTTC.

The rearrangement joins TRBV7-2 to TRBJ2-7, with 7 nucleotides matching TRBD2. The germline gives CDR1 SGHTA, CDR2 FQGNSA. There are 16 residues in the CDR3. J was trimmed by 2 bases and V by 1 base; bases with no gene match: 8. CDR3 sequence (DNA): TGTGCCAGCAGCTTAGGATCTAGCGGAAAGACCTACGAGCAGTACTTC. As protein: CASSLGSSGKTYEQYF.

This chain uses TRBV5-1 with TRBJ2-1; TRBD1 might be the D (5 bases). The CDR3 spans 14 residues. Per germline, CDR1 SGHRS and CDR2 YFSETQ. V dropped 4 bases and J dropped 5 bases, with 13 bases sitting between them. The CDR3 DNA reads as TGCGCCAGCAGCGGGGCCCTCCATGACAATGAGCAGTTCTTC. It translates to CASSGALHDNEQFF.

V usage is TRBV7-2 and J usage is TRBJ2-5; D possibly corresponds to TRBD2 (6 bases). The V end was cut by 1 base, the J end by 5 bases, with 11 bases between. The V gene's germline CDR1 is SGHTA and CDR2 FQGNSA. The CDR3 consists of 14 residues. CDR3 sequence (DNA): TGTGCCAGCAGCTTAGGGTCAGGGAGGGAGACCCAGTACTTC. Its protein is CASSLGSGRETQYF.

This clone has only a few counts. The CDR3: CASSLQVSPSYNEQFF. CDR3 bases: TGTGCCAGCAGTTTACAGGTCTCCCCCTCCTACAATGAGCAGTTCTTC. The chain carries TRBV27 and TRBJ2-1; D not resolved. The CDR3 consists of 16 residues. V was shortened by 2 bases and J by 0 bases, with 11 bases between the two germline ends. Germline V gene sequence: CDR1 MNHEY, CDR2 SMNVEV (reference sequence).

This clone has more than one count but fewer than ten. This chain links TRBV6-6 with TRBJ1-1; possibly TRBD1 for D (5 bases). The germline gives CDR1 MNHNY, CDR2 SVGAGI (reference sequence). The CDR3 is 15 amino acids. Trimming left V 4 bases short and J 1 base short, with 13 bases between. The CDR3 DNA reads as TGTGCCAGCAGTTCACGACAAAGGGGGAACACTGAAGCTTTCTTT. Its translation: CASSSRQRGNTEAFF.

The rearrangement joins TRBV6-5 to TRBJ1-1; 8 bases are a match to TRBD1. Germline CDR1 reads MNHEY; CDR2 reads SVGAGI. This CDR3 is 15 amino acids long. V shed 8 bases, J shed 1 base, and the junction held 9 bases outside the gene matches. Written as DNA, the CDR3 is TGTGCCAGCCGCGGCAGGACAGGGACGAACACTGAAGCTTTCTTT. Protein sequence: CASRGRTGTNTEAFF.

The J gene is TRBJ2-7, the V gene TRBV5-1, with TRBD2 as a possible D gene (6 bases). Deletions cut 3 bases from V and 3 bases from J, with 13 bases between. The V gene's germline CDR1 is SGHRS and CDR2 YFSETQ. The CDR3 consists of 14 residues. CDR3 sequence: CASSSGLIFYEQYF. The DNA of the CDR3 is TGCGCCAGCAGCTCGGGACTCATCTTCTACGAGCAGTACTTC.

CDR3 nucleotides: TGCAGCGTCAAGCGACAGGGGGTGAACACCGGGGAGCTGTTTTTT. The encoded protein is CSVKRQGVNTGELFF. This chain connects TRBV29-1 to TRBJ2-2; 9 bases map to TRBD1. The germline gives CDR1 SQVTM, CDR2 ANQGSEA. This CDR3 has 15 amino acids. The V gene end was trimmed by 6 bases and the J gene end by 1 base; junction bases not matched to a gene: 6.

Only a few counts were recorded for this clone. The genes are TRBV10-3 and TRBJ1-5; 8 nucleotides match TRBD1. The CDR3 is 16 residues long. Germline V lookup: CDR1 ENHRY, CDR2 SYGVKD. J lost 2 bases, V lost 0 bases, and 3 bases had no gene match. The CDR3 DNA is TGTGCCATCAGTGAGTCGGGGGGACAGGGCAATCAGCCCCAGCATTTT. This gives the protein CAISESGGQGNQPQHF.

This clone was seen once. At one end, the junction sequence differs from germline, possibly due to a read error. Distinct nucleotide sequences in the sample also encode this CDR3. V is TRBV7-9 and J is TRBJ2-7; 7 nucleotides match TRBD1. The CDR3 has 13 amino acids. Germline V gene sequence: CDR1 SEHNR, CDR2 FQNEAQ (reference sequence). CDR3 region: CASSGGTAYEQYF. The CDR3 nucleotides read TGTGCTAGCAGCGGTGGGACAGCTTACGAGCAGTACTTC. The complete variable domain, with remaining parts taken from reference TRBV7-9 and TRBJ2-7, reads DTGVSQNPRHKITKRGQNVTFRCDPISEHNRLYWYRQTLGQGPEFLTYFQNEAQLEKSRLLSDRFSAERPKGSFSTLEIQRTEQGDSAMYLCASSGGTAYEQYFGPGTRLTVT.

V gene TRBV19 combines with J gene TRBJ2-4, with 8 bases lining up with TRBD1. Germline CDR1 reads LNHDA; CDR2 reads SQIVND (reference sequence). The V segment lost 4 bases and the J segment 9 bases; nucleotides outside the gene matches: 2. The CDR3 extends over 12 amino acids. CDR3 region: CASSKTGAIQYF. The CDR3 DNA follows: TGTGCCAGTAGTAAGACAGGGGCCATTCAGTACTTC.